One sample yielded the 2 T cell receptor beta chains listed below, sequenced in a study of regulatory T cells in long-lasting Graves disease. Building of the TCR beta libraries involved iRepertoire HTBI primers and Arm-PCR of CDR3 regions. One entry per CDR3 protein, called by TCRdb with MiXCR from the multiplex PCR reads. The sample yields hundreds of thousands of distinct CDR3 sequences, roughly 16% seen once. Indicated time point: newly diagnosed GD, antithyroid drugs for less than 3 months. The TCR library was prepared using RNA isolated from PBMCs. These data were also reused for a study on T cells in Graves' hyperthyroidism and ophthalmopathy.

Source: peripheral blood mononuclear cells (PBMCs), taken at new diagnosis, from a patient treated with antithyroid drugs. Source of these receptors: a woman aged 25 to 39 with Graves disease.

This clonotype was detected ten times or more. The chain uses TRBV7-9 and TRBJ2-7; 10 positions match TRBD1. CDR3 length equals 14 residues. J was trimmed by 5 bases and V by 5 bases; bases with no gene match: 6. Germline CDR1 is SEHNR and CDR2 is FQNEAQ (reference sequence). The CDR3 loop is CASSRGQGGDEQYF. In nucleotides, the CDR3 is TGTGCCAGCAGCCGAGGACAGGGGGGGGACGAGCAGTACTTC.

The chain uses TRBV20-1 and TRBJ2-1, with 12 bases lining up with TRBD2. This CDR3 is built from 15 residues. Unmatched junction bases numbered 10, after V lost 6 bases and J lost 7 bases. The germline V gene encodes CDR1 DFQATT and CDR2 SNEGSKA (reference sequence). CDR3 in DNA: TGCAGTGCGCTAAACCTCGGACTAGCGGGAAATGAGCAGTTCTTC. This encodes CSALNLGLAGNEQFF.